Listed below are T cell receptor beta chains from one sample, sequenced in a study of human T cells and chemical hapten exposure. TCRdb redid the calling of the RACE reads with MiXCR, one entry per CDR3 protein. The table records 210,000 or so distinct CDR3 sequences, around a quarter of them present only once. Sequencing used whole blood, obtained in connection with sensitization to the hapten diphenylcyclopropenone (DPC). These receptors originate from a woman between 40 and 50 years old with alopecia areata. Some clones in this sample may be carry-over from other donors' samples. Each CDR3 is given without its conserved first and last residue. For some rows the clone size is stated as once, few or many, or as a class when expanded; others skip it.

TRBJ2-2,-,TRBV7-9,ASSLAQGDTGELF
TRBJ1-3,-,TRBV7-9,ASSLMTGASGNTIY
TRBJ1-3,-,TRBV7-6,ASSRDSHSGNTIY
TRBJ2-4,few,TRBV28,ASIPTPGRRVLAKNIQY
TRBJ1-2,-,TRBV29-1,SVGVSNYGYT
TRBJ1-5,-,TRBV28,ASSFRDRGSLGSNQPQH
TRBJ2-5,-,TRBV20-1,SASGQPFQY
TRBJ2-1,many,TRBV10-3,AISKLGNEQF
TRBJ2-3,-,TRBV6-5,ASSYGAPRSGSDTQY
TRBJ1-5,-,TRBV7-2,ASSQAQGNQPQH
TRBJ2-7,once,TRBV21-1,ASSKKRAGAGLFYEQY
TRBJ1-1,-,TRBV5-1,ASSRGGEADTEAF
TRBJ2-7,-,TRBV20-1,SARVRVSYEQY
TRBJ1-2,-,TRBV28,ASSLAQITNYGYT
TRBJ1-1,-,TRBV6-5,ASSWDRNTEAF
TRBJ2-7,few,TRBV28,ASSLAGNGRL
TRBJ2-2,-,TRBV6-4,ASRKQGTGELF
TRBJ2-3,-,TRBV5-1,ASSGGLASTDTQY
TRBJ2-7,-,TRBV7-9,ASSSPRTGGAGSDEQY
TRBJ2-7,few,TRBV29-1,SAGGGVTSDYYEQY
TRBJ2-1,-,TRBV29-1,SAGRGYNEQF
TRBJ2-3,many,TRBV27,ASSLSAPDTQY
TRBJ2-3,-,TRBV5-5,ASSLGTSGRNTQY
TRBJ2-3,-,TRBV6-2/TRBV6-3,ASTKGLITDTQY
TRBJ2-7,-,TRBV20-1,SARDLDREYEQY